These 9 T cell receptor beta chains came from one sample sequenced in a study of vaccination and CD4 T cells after COVID-19. The antigens of these receptors remain unknown. The Oncomine TCR Beta short-read assay was applied to DNA of cultured CD4+ T cells. Using its own MiXCR run on the PCR reads, TCRdb lists one record per CDR3 protein. The table records around 15,000 distinct CDR3 sequences, less than 60% of them present only once. Treatment in this sample: roughly ten-day PBMC culture with coronavirus spike peptide pools or control peptides (ViraFEST assay). The sample was CD4+ T cells from blood, cultured in vitro. Every receptor here comes from a human donor who had recovered from COVID-19.

V and J are TRBV29-1 and TRBJ1-2; D not certain. This CDR3 contains 14 residues. Germline CDR1 SQVTM, CDR2 ANQGSEA. V was trimmed by 6 bases and J by 0 bases, leaving 14 bases between them. CDR3 coding DNA: TGCAGCGTCGCTCAGGTACAAGCTAACTATGGCTACACCTTC. Translated: CSVAQVQANYGYTF. Complete variable domain (other parts from reference TRBV29-1 and TRBJ1-2): SAVISQKPSRDICQRGTSLTIQCQVDSQVTMMFWYRQQPGQSLTLIATANQGSEATYESGFVIDKFPISRPNLTFSTLTVSNMSPEDSSIYLCSVAQVQANYGYTFGSGTRLTVV.

The V gene is TRBV29-1, the J gene TRBJ2-5; maybe TRBD1 (7 bases). The V gene lost 3 bases and the J gene lost 4 bases, with 15 bases spanning the gap. Germline CDR1 reads SQVTM; CDR2 reads ANQGSEA. The CDR3 extends over 14 amino acids. This CDR3 is CSVDPGGLRETQYF. In DNA form, the CDR3 reads TGCAGCGTTGACCCAGGGGGGTTACGAGAGACCCAGTACTTC.

Only a few counts were recorded for this clonotype. The rearrangement links TRBV20-1 to TRBJ1-2, with 12 bases lining up with TRBD1. With V trimmed by 0 bases and J by 8 bases, 13 bases remained unmatched. The CDR3 loop spans 17 amino acids. Germline assignment: CDR1 DFQATT and CDR2 SNEGSKA (reference sequence). The CDR3 sequence: CSARDGPGQGALSGYTF. CDR3 nucleotides: TGCAGTGCTAGAGATGGGCCGGGACAGGGGGCGCTTAGCGGCTACACCTTC.

The count of this clonotype is one. V is TRBV7-8 and J is TRBJ2-3; 15 positions match TRBD2. The germline V gene encodes CDR1 SGHVS and CDR2 FQNEAQ. Trimming removed 4 bases from V and 11 bases from J; junction bases left unmatched: 4. The CDR3 loop spans 14 amino acids. This CDR3 reads CASSSGLAGGGQYF. In DNA form, the CDR3 reads TGTGCCAGCAGCTCCGGACTAGCGGGGGGGGGGCAGTATTTT.

V gene TRBV7-9 combines with J gene TRBJ1-1, with D possibly matching TRBD1 (5 bases). Germline CDR1 SEHNR, CDR2 FQNEAQ (reference sequence). V was shortened by 5 bases and J by 1 base, with 14 bases between the two germline ends. The CDR3 length is 15 residues. DNA for the CDR3: TGTGCCAGCAGCCCTTCTGGGGCTCAGAACACTGAAGCTTTCTTT. Its translation is CASSPSGAQNTEAFF.

The chain links TRBV19 to TRBJ1-5, with D possibly being TRBD1 (6 bases). The germline V and J ends were trimmed by 2 bases and 7 bases, with 9 bases remaining between them. Germline CDR1 reads LNHDA; CDR2 reads SQIVND (reference sequence). The CDR3 sequence is 13 residues long. The CDR3 nucleotides read TGTGCCAGTAGTATACAGGGGCACCAGCCCCAGCATTTT. Translation: CASSIQGHQPQHF.

Of note for this clonotype: One junction end disagrees with the germline gene, perhaps due to a read error. The chain combines TRBV11-2 with TRBJ1-2; D is uncertain. Germline CDR1 is SGHAT and CDR2 is FQNNGV. The CDR3 runs to 15 residues. The DNA for the CDR3 is TGCGCCAGCAGCCAGGACCTCCGGACCCTTTATGGCTACACCTTC. This translates into CASSQDLRTLYGYTF.

The rearrangement uses TRBV20-1 and TRBJ1-1, with D possibly TRBD1 on 6 matching bases. V lost 2 bases and J 3 bases, leaving 19 bases between the germline ends. CDR3 length: 16 residues. Germline V gene data show CDR1 as DFQATT and CDR2 as SNEGSKA (reference sequence). The CDR3 DNA follows: TGCAGTGCTAGAAACAGGGTTTCGTCCGTGTACACTGAAGCTTTCTTT. The encoded protein is CSARNRVSSVYTEAFF.

The chain employs TRBV18 and TRBJ2-3; TRBD2 might be the D (5 bases). This CDR3 contains 11 residues. Germline V CDR1 and CDR2: KGHSH, LQKENI. V lost 4 bases to trimming and J lost 9 bases, with 8 bases between them. CDR3 bases: TGTGCCAGCTCACTGGAGGACACGCAGTATTTT. This sequence encodes CASSLEDTQYF.